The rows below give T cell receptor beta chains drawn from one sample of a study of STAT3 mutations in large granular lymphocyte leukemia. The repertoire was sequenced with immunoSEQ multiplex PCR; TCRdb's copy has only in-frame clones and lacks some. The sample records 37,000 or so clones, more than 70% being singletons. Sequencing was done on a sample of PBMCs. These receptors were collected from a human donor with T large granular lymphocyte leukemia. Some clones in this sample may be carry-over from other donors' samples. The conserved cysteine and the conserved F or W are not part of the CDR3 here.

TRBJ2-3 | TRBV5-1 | ASSFRAHGKDTQY
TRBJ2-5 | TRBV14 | ASSRGWQETQY
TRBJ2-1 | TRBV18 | ASSPPGRASYNEQF
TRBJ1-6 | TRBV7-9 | ATSKGREDSPLH
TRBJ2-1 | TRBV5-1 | ASSPLQGMGNEQF
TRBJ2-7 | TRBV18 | ASSPRQDTYEQY
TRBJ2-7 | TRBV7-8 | ASSFLAGAQEQY
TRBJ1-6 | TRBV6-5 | ASSYSGGDNSPLH
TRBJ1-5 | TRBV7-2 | ASSLDRGHNQPQH
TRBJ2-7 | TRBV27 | ASSHRGPYEQY
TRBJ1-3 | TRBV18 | ASSPIGTGQLSGNTIY
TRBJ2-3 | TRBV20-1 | SARLYTQY
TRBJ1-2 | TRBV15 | ATSNERWFNYGYT
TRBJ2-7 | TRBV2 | ASSGPDTDYEQY
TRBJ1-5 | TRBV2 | ASSEPNQPQH
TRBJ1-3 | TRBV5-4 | ASSPGAGLDTIY
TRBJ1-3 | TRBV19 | ASSSRDRVSGNTIY
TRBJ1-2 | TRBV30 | AWSVLQGLSYYGYT
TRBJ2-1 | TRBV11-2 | ASSLGLLLAGGSYNEQF
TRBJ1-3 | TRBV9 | ASSVGMTTGNTIY
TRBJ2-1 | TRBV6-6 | ASSYSRDEQF
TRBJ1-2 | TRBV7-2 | ASSLAPSGYGYT
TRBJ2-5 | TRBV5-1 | ASSLSGRGEGTQY
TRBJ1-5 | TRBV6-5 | ASSYQESQPQH
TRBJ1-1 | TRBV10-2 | ASSDGARGYAEAF
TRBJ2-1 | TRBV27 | ASSKGDPRNEQF
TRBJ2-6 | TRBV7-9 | ASSLDLGNSGANVLT
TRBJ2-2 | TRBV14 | ASSPGGRGELF
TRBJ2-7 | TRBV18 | ASSPGAASSYEQY
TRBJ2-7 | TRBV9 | ASSVGRGPPYEQY
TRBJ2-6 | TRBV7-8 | ASSLSGGANVLT
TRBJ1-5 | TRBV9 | ASSVGDRGSQPQH
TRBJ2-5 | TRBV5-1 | ASSGSGGETQY
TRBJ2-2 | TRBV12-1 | ASGREPDKWGIYTGELF
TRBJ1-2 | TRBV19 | ASSVNDGYYGYT
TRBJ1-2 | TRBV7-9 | ASSLGGTGTIYGYT
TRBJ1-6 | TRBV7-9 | ASSLRRGLTEDNSPLH
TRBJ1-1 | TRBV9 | ASSGLGNTEAF
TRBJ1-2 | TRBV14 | ASSPRTGWHGYT
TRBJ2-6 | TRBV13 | ASSSGRVLSGANVLT
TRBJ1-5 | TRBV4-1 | ASSQWGPGQINQPQH
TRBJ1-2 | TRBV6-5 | ATGAYGYT
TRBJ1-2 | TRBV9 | ASSVGRYGYT
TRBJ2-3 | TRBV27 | ASRPAGDSTDTQY
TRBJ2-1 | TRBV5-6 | ASSRGYEQF
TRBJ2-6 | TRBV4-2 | ASSPKTGEPSGANVLT
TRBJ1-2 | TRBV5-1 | ASSLDMSNYGYT
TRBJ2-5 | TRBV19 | ASSIQRTSSQETQY
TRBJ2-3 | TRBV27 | ASSFSQGGADTQY
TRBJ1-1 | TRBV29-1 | SVEEKTGTEAF
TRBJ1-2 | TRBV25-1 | ASSRLGQGNYGYT
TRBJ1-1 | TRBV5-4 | ASSGGQGSNTEAF
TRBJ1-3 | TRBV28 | ASSPPRTLQGSGNTIY